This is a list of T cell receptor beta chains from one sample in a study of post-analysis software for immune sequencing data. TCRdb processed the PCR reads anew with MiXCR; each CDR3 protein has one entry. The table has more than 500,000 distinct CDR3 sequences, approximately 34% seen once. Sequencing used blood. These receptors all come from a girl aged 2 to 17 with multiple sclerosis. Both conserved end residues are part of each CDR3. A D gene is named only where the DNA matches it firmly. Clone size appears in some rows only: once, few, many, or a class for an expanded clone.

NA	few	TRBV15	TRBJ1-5	CATSRVLGGGQPQHF	TGTGCCACCAGCAGAGTGCTTGGCGGCGGCCAGCCCCAGCATTTT
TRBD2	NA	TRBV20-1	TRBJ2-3	CSIDGLAGTLHSDTQYF	TGCAGTATCGATGGACTAGCGGGGACCCTCCATAGTGATACGCAGTATTTT
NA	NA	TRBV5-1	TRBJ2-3	CTSSYSGVFADTQYF	TGCACCAGCAGCTATTCGGGGGTGTTCGCAGATACGCAGTATTTT
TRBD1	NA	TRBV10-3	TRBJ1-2	CAISQGEGYTF	TGTGCCATCAGTCAGGGGGAAGGCTACACCTTC
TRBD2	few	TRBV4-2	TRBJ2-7	CASSTAKGLAGHYEQYF	TGTGCCAGCAGCACAGCAAAGGGACTAGCGGGGCATTACGAGCAGTACTTC
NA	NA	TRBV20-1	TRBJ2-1	CSAGDYNEQFF	TGCAGTGCGGGGGACTACAATGAGCAGTTCTTC
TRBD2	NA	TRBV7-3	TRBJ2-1	CASSLGLAGFNEQFF	TGTGCCAGCAGCTTAGGACTAGCGGGGTTCAATGAGCAGTTCTTC
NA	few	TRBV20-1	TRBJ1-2	CSARVPGTYGYTF	TGCAGTGCTAGAGTACCGGGAACTTACGGCTACACCTTC
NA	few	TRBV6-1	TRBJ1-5	CASSEGRGQPQHF	TGTGCCAGCAGTGAAGGTAGGGGTCAGCCCCAGCATTTT
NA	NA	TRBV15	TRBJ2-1	CATSRRPDTAGYSYNEQFF	TGTGCCACCAGCAGACGCCCTGACACAGCGGGCTACTCCTACAATGAGCAGTTCTTC
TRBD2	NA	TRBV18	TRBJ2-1	CASSPLETSGGEQFF	TGTGCCAGCTCACCACTTGAGACTAGCGGGGGTGAGCAGTTCTTC
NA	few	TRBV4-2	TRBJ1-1	CASSPRGSEAFF	TGTGCCAGCAGCCCCCGTGGCAGTGAAGCTTTCTTT
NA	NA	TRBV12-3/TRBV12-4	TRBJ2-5	CASSFQGGPKGETQYF	TGTGCCAGCAGTTTTCAGGGGGGGCCGAAGGGAGAGACCCAGTACTTC
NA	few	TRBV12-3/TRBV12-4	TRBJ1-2	CASSVTALYGYTF	TGTGCCAGCAGCGTAACAGCCCTCTATGGCTACACCTTC
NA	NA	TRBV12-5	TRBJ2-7	CASGLVKSVGIHEQYF	TGTGCTAGTGGTTTGGTAAAGTCGGTGGGTATCCACGAGCAGTACTTC
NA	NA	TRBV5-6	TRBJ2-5	CASSSDPQMQETQYF	TGTGCCAGCAGCTCGGACCCCCAAATGCAAGAGACCCAGTACTTC
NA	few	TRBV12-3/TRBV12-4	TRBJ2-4	CASSAGYSDIQYF	TGTGCCAGCAGTGCAGGGTATTCCGACATTCAGTACTTC
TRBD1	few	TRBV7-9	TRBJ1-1	CASSSGTVLNTEAFF	TGTGCCAGCAGCTCAGGGACAGTATTGAACACTGAAGCTTTCTTT
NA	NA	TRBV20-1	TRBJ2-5	CSAREGPRYQETQYF	TGCAGTGCTAGAGAAGGGCCCCGGTACCAAGAGACCCAGTACTTC
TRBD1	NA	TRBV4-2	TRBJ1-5	CASSQDRVGGGGDPQPQHF	TGTGCCAGCAGCCAAGACAGGGTTGGAGGGGGCGGAGATCCTCAGCCCCAGCATTTT
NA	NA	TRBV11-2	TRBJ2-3	CASSLALGAGRQYF	TGTGCCAGCAGCTTAGCTTTGGGGGCAGGACGGCAGTATTTT
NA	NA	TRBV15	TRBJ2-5	CATSRDSTSGMIAQYQETQYF	TGTGCCACCAGCAGAGATTCGACGTCAGGGATGATAGCACAGTACCAAGAGACCCAGTACTTC
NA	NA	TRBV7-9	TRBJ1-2	CASSYAGKEGGYTF	TGTGCCAGCAGCTACGCCGGGAAAGAAGGGGGCTACACCTTC
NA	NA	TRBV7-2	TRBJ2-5	CASSLFVGQETQYF	TGTGCCAGCAGCTTATTTGTGGGCCAGGAGACCCAGTACTTC
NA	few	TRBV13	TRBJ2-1	CASSLGGQGTPNEQFF	TGTGCCAGCAGCTTAGGAGGGCAGGGGACCCCAAATGAGCAGTTCTTC
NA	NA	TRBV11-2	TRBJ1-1	CASSLDPGTSEAFF	TGTGCCAGCAGCTTAGATCCCGGCACCTCTGAAGCTTTCTTT
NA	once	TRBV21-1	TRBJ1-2	CASSRGAYGYTF	TGTGCCAGCAGTCGTGGGGCCTATGGCTACACCTTC
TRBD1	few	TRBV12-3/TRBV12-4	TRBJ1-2	CASSSAAGGIYGYTF	TGTGCCAGCAGCTCGGCGGCAGGGGGCATCTATGGCTACACCTTC
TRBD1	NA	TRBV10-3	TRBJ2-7	CAIGQGDNYEQYF	TGTGCCATCGGGCAGGGGGACAATTACGAGCAGTACTTC
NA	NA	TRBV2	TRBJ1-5	CASKAVEGSPPQHF	TGTGCCAGCAAGGCGGTTGAAGGATCACCGCCCCAGCATTTT
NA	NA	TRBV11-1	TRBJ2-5	CASSQGLGQETQYF	TGTGCCAGCAGCCAGGGACTGGGCCAAGAGACCCAGTACTTC
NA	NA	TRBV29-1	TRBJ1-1	CSARHRNTEAFF	TGCAGCGCTCGACATAGGAACACTGAAGCTTTCTTT
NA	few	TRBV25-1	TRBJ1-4	CASSVTSATNEKLFF	TGTGCCAGCAGTGTCACCAGCGCAACTAATGAAAAACTGTTTTTT
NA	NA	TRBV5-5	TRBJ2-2	CAGSLAHIDTGELFF	TGTGCCGGCAGCTTGGCTCACATAGACACCGGGGAGCTGTTTTTT
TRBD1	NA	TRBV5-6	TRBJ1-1	CASSLIVTGSTEAFF	TGTGCCAGCAGCTTGATTGTGACAGGGAGCACTGAAGCTTTCTTT
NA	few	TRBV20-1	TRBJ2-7	CSASPPFRGHYEQYF	TGCAGTGCTAGTCCTCCGTTCCGGGGGCACTACGAGCAGTACTTC
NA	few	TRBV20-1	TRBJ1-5	CSASGQQEQPQHF	TGCAGTGCTTCCGGACAGCAAGAGCAGCCCCAGCATTTT
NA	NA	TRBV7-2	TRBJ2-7	CASSLGGRGPYEQYF	TGTGCCAGCAGCTTAGGTGGCAGGGGACCCTACGAGCAGTACTTC
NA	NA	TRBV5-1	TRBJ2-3	CASSQTGASTDTQYF	TGCGCCAGCAGCCAGACAGGCGCTAGCACAGATACGCAGTATTTT
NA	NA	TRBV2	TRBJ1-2	CASSEVDGSMGYTF	TGTGCCAGCAGTGAAGTAGACGGCTCTATGGGCTACACCTTC
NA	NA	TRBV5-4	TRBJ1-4	CASSVRQANEKLFF	TGTGCCAGCAGCGTTCGACAGGCTAATGAAAAACTGTTTTTT
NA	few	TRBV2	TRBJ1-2	CASSEQGRNYGYTF	TGTGCCAGCAGTGAACAGGGAAGGAACTATGGCTACACCTTC
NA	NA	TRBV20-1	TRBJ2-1	CSAPNWDGNEQFF	TGCAGTGCCCCGAACTGGGATGGCAATGAGCAGTTCTTC
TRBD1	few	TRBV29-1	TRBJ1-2	CSVQSTGVGYGYTF	TGCAGCGTTCAATCGACAGGGGTAGGGTATGGCTACACCTTC
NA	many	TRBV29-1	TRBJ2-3	CSVDLASTDTQYF	TGCAGCGTTGATTTGGCTTCCACAGATACGCAGTATTTT
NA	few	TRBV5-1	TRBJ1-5	CASAGGDNQPQHF	TGCGCCAGCGCTGGGGGGGACAATCAGCCCCAGCATTTT
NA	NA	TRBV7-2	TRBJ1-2	CASSPRTAADYGYTF	TGTGCCAGCAGCCCGAGGACAGCGGCGGACTATGGCTACACCTTC
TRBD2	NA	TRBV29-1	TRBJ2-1	CSGLQTVGGETQFF	TGCAGCGGATTACAAACTGTCGGGGGGGAGACCCAGTTCTTC
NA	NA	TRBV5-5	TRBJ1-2	CASSLVGSYTF	TGTGCCAGCAGCTTGGTCGGGAGCTACACCTTC
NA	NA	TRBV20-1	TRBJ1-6	CSASVGDTYNSPLHF	TGCAGTGCTAGTGTGGGGGACACCTATAATTCACCCCTCCACTTT
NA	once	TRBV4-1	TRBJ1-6	CASSPEPSSYNSPLHF	TGCGCCAGCAGTCCCGAACCCAGCTCCTATAATTCACCCCTCCACTTT
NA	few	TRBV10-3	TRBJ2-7	CAISEPGAPSGSYEQYF	TGTGCCATCAGTGAACCAGGGGCCCCATCCGGGTCCTACGAGCAGTACTTC
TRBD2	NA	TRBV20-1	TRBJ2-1	CSAPLAGASYNEQFF	TGCAGTGCACCACTAGCGGGGGCCTCCTACAATGAGCAGTTCTTC
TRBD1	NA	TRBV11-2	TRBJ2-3	CASSLEAQGADTQYF	TGTGCCAGCAGCTTAGAAGCTCAGGGGGCGGATACGCAGTATTTT